The 28 T cell receptor beta chains in this list originate from one sample, sequenced in a study of Graves' ophthalmopathy and Graves' hyperthyroidism. The study amplified TCR beta CDR3 regions using RNA transcripts. First-round RT-PCR employed HTBI primers, with a second-round multiplex PCR after it. TCRdb reprocessed the multiplex PCR reads with MiXCR, giving one entry per CDR3 protein. The data contain roughly 230,000 distinct CDR3 sequences, 20% to 25% of them singletons. The sample was peripheral blood. The receptors originated from a woman between 45 and 65 years old with Graves' ophthalmopathy.

The rearrangement joins TRBV12-3 or TRBV12-4 to TRBJ2-2, with TRBD1 identical over 7 bases. The CDR3 runs 15 residues. V was pared by 5 bases and J by 5 bases, with 8 bases of the junction left unmatched. The DNA of the CDR3 is TGTGCCAGCAGTGCCAGACAGGGATGGACCGGGGAGCTGTTTTTT. This sequence encodes CASSARQGWTGELFF.

In this sample, this clonotype turned up many times. The chain links TRBV12-3 or TRBV12-4 to TRBJ1-1, with 7 bases lining up with TRBD1. This CDR3 is built from 15 residues. J lost 5 bases, V lost 5 bases, and 11 bases had no gene match. CDR3 nucleotides: TGTGCCAGCAGTGCCCTGACAGGGCCGGGGACTGAAGCTTTCTTT. It is translated as CASSALTGPGTEAFF.

This chain connects TRBV4-1 to TRBJ2-7, with 11 nucleotides matching TRBD2. This CDR3 has 15 amino acids. Trimming removed 5 bases from V and 7 bases from J; junction bases left unmatched: 10. Looked up from germline, CDR1 is MGHRA and CDR2 is YSYEKL. Here the CDR3 reads CASSDLAGGPFEQYF. In DNA form, the CDR3 reads TGCGCCAGCAGCGATTTAGCGGGAGGGCCTTTTGAGCAGTACTTC.

This clonotype was counted at least ten times. The CDR3 protein is CASSYRGGQPQHF. The CDR3 DNA follows: TGTGCCAGCAGTTACAGGGGAGGTCAGCCCCAGCATTTT. The chain has TRBV6-5 and TRBJ1-5; maybe TRBD1 (5 bases). The CDR3 spans 13 residues. Germline V lookup: CDR1 MNHEY, CDR2 SVGAGI. Trimming removed 2 bases from V and 6 bases from J, with 8 bases in between.

This clonotype has ten or more counts. The chain combines TRBV12-3 or TRBV12-4 with TRBJ1-5, with 10 bases lining up with TRBD1. The CDR3 is 16 residues long. Trimming at V came to 1 base and at J to 7 bases, leaving 7 bases not matched to a gene. CDR3 in DNA: TGTGCCAGCAGTTTAGAGTTCGGACAGGGGGGCCAGCCCCAGCATTTT. It encodes CASSLEFGQGGQPQHF.

A word on this clonotype: At one end the junction does not follow the germline gene, possibly because of a read error. The chain recombines TRBV12-5 with TRBJ1-5; TRBD1 agrees at 9 bases. Germline V gene sequence: CDR1 LGHNT, CDR2 FRNRAP. The CDR3 sequence is 15 residues long. CDR3 region: CASGLGQGINQPQHF. DNA of the CDR3: TGTGCCAGTGGTTTGGGACAGGGAATCAATCAGCCCCAGCATTTT.

This clonotype was recorded at least ten times. The J gene is TRBJ2-7, the V gene TRBV7-3; 11 nucleotides agree with TRBD1. CDR3 length: 15 residues. Germline V gene data show CDR1 as SGHTA and CDR2 as FQGTGA. V lost 5 bases to trimming and J lost 3 bases; unmatched junction nucleotides: 6. The CDR3 protein is CASSKAGTGGYEQYF. CDR3 sequence (DNA): TGTGCCAGCAGCAAGGCTGGGACAGGGGGCTACGAGCAGTACTTC.

This clonotype was counted many times. The J gene is TRBJ1-1, the V gene TRBV7-9; 7 bases fit TRBD1. This CDR3 spans 15 amino acids. V shed 1 base and J 1 base; nucleotides not matched to a gene: 3. Germline V gene sequence: CDR1 SEHNR, CDR2 FQNEAQ (reference sequence). The chain's CDR3 is CASSLGGTENTEAFF. CDR3 DNA sequence: TGTGCCAGCAGCTTAGGTGGGACAGAGAACACTGAAGCTTTCTTT.

This clonotype was counted at least ten times. The chain joins TRBV7-2 to TRBJ2-5; D is perhaps TRBD2 (5 bases). This CDR3 contains 16 residues. Germline V gene data show CDR1 as SGHTA and CDR2 as FQGNSA. Between the trimmed V and J ends, which lost 0 bases and 5 bases, there was a span of 16 bases. The DNA for the CDR3 is TGTGCCAGCAGCTTAGCAGGCTGGAGCGGTAGGGAGACCCAGTACTTC. Protein sequence: CASSLAGWSGRETQYF. Drawing the rest from reference TRBV7-2 and TRBJ2-5, the complete variable domain is GAGVSQSPSNKVTEKGKDVELRCDPISGHTALYWYRQSLGQGLEFLIYFQGNSAPDKSGLPSDRFSAERTGGSVSTLTIQRTQQEDSAVYLCASSLAGWSGRETQYFGPGTRLLVL.

This clonotype was seen repeatedly, ten times or more. This chain links TRBV30 with TRBJ1-2, with TRBD1 matching 8 bases. After removal of 2 bases from V and 7 bases from J, the junction contained 3 bases not matched to a gene. The CDR3 is 12 amino acids. CDR1 and CDR2 from the germline V gene are GTSNPN and SVGIG (reference sequence). The CDR3 DNA reads as TGTGCCTGGAGTCGGACAGGGTCTGGCTACACCTTC. Its protein is CAWSRTGSGYTF.

This clonotype was counted between two and nine times. This clone may be a read error of a much larger clone one base away. The rearrangement links TRBV2 to TRBJ2-7; no clear D. Germline V gene lookup returns CDR1 SNHLY and CDR2 FYNNEI. The CDR3 loop spans 11 amino acids. V was cut by 5 bases and J by 9 bases, with 11 bases left in between. The CDR3 loop is CASSLIRGQYF. In DNA form, the CDR3 reads TGTGCCAGCAGTTTAATACGAGGGCAGTACTTC.

The chain combines TRBV5-1 with TRBJ2-7; either TRBD1 or TRBD2 may supply D (6 bases each). The end of the DNA fits TRBJ2-1 better, so the J call may be wrong. The CDR3 totals 16 residues. CDR1 is SGHRS, CDR2 YFSETQ, per germline. DNA for the CDR3: TGCGCCAGCAGCTTGGGGACAGCGGGTAGCTCCTACGAGCAGTTCTTC. Its translation: CASSLGTAGSSYEQFF.

The chain combines TRBV4-1 with TRBJ2-6; D is undetermined. In germline, CDR1 is MGHRA, CDR2 YSYEKL. The CDR3 length is 16 residues. The V gene lost 0 bases and the J gene lost 0 bases, with 6 bases spanning the gap. This chain's CDR3 is CASSQDWDSGANVLTF. The CDR3 bases are TGCGCCAGCAGCCAAGATTGGGACTCTGGGGCCAACGTCCTGACTTTC.

Many counts were recorded for this clonotype. The chain links TRBV7-2 to TRBJ2-5; D gene uncertain. The CDR3 runs 12 residues. CDR1 and CDR2 (germline): SGHTA, FQGNSA. The V end was cut by 6 bases, the J end by 5 bases, with 10 bases between. The CDR3 coding sequence is TGTGCCAGCAGTCTTAGGTTCGAGACCCAGTACTTC. This gives the protein CASSLRFETQYF.

This chain joins TRBV6-1 and TRBJ2-5; D remains ambiguous. This CDR3 has 13 residues. The germline V gene has CDR1 MNHNS and CDR2 SASEGT. With 5 bases removed from V and 4 bases from J, the gap between germline ends came to 11 bases. The CDR3 is CASSRRLSETQYF. The CDR3 DNA reads as TGTGCCAGCAGTCGTAGGTTGTCAGAGACCCAGTACTTC.

The chain couples TRBV12-3 or TRBV12-4 to TRBJ1-1; D may be TRBD1 (6 bases). Trimming shortened V by 6 bases and J by 2 bases, and 10 bases separated the two germline ends. CDR3 length equals 13 residues. CDR3 residues: CASRSGVNTEAFF. CDR3 DNA: TGTGCCAGCAGATCAGGGGTAAACACTGAAGCTTTCTTT.

This clonotype was seen repeatedly, ten times or more. V gene TRBV15 combines with J gene TRBJ2-5; the D is unclear. The CDR3 loop spans 14 amino acids. Germline V gives CDR1 LNHNV, CDR2 YYDKDF (reference sequence). The V end lost 0 bases, the J end lost 2 bases, and 7 bases lay between the germline ends. The CDR3 bases are TGTGCCACCAGCAGAGATGGCGGTCAAGAGACCCAGTACTTC. Encoded protein: CATSRDGGQETQYF.

In regard to this clonotype: Since a much larger clone is just one base distant, this may be a read error. The J gene is TRBJ2-5, the V gene TRBV30; the match to TRBD2 covers 9 bases. The CDR3 runs to 12 residues. Per germline, CDR1 GTSNPN and CDR2 SVGIG (reference sequence). The CDR3 is CVGGGGEETQYF. CDR3 in DNA: TGTGTCGGGGGCGGGGGGGAAGAGACCCAGTACTTC.

This clonotype was seen repeatedly, ten times or more. This chain's CDR3 is CASSSRSGGDQPQHF. The DNA of the CDR3 is TGTGCCAGCAGTTCCCGGTCAGGGGGGGATCAGCCCCAGCATTTT. The rearrangement links TRBV27 to TRBJ1-5; TRBD1 matches at 7 bases. Germline CDR1 MNHEY, CDR2 SMNVEV (reference sequence). Unmatched junction bases numbered 8, after V lost 4 bases and J lost 5 bases. The CDR3 loop spans 15 amino acids.

This clonotype was picked up many times. The chain couples TRBV28 to TRBJ2-5; TRBD2 is a possible D gene (6 bases). This CDR3 is built from 18 residues. Trimming removed 3 bases at V and 7 bases at J, with 27 bases between. Germline CDR1 and CDR2: MDHEN and SYDVKM. CDR3 loop: CASSFKRTGTGEKRTQYF. CDR3 bases: TGTGCCAGCAGTTTTAAGAGAACCGGGACGGGAGAAAAACGGACCCAGTACTTC.

The sample holds many counts of this clonotype. The V call is TRBV6-5, the J call TRBJ1-3; D is unclear. V was pared by 3 bases and J by 2 bases, with 8 bases between. The CDR3 totals 14 residues. Germline lookup yields CDR1 MNHEY and CDR2 SVGAGI. The CDR3 sequence: CASSYLEAGNTIYF. CDR3 in DNA: TGTGCCAGCAGTTATTTGGAGGCTGGAAACACCATATATTTT.

This clonotype was found a few times. The V gene is TRBV20-1, the J gene TRBJ1-5, with unresolved D. From germline, CDR1 is DFQATT and CDR2 SNEGSKA (reference sequence). CDR3 length: 14 residues. Trimming removed 6 bases at V and 0 bases at J, with 12 bases between. Here the CDR3 DNA reads TGCAGTGCCCAAACAGATTATAGCAATCAGCCCCAGCATTTT. This translates into CSAQTDYSNQPQHF.

This clonotype was seen repeatedly, ten times or more. V gene TRBV12-5 combines with J gene TRBJ1-2; D gene uncertain. The CDR3 contains 12 residues. Trimming took 4 bases from V and 5 from J, leaving 8 bases between them. Per the germline V gene, CDR1 is LGHNT and CDR2 is FRNRAP. Written as DNA, the CDR3 is TGTGCTAGTGGTTCCGCGAGTTATGGCTACACCTTC. This sequence encodes CASGSASYGYTF. The entire variable domain, with the rest obtained from reference TRBV12-5 and TRBJ1-2, is as follows: DARVTQTPRHKVTEMGQEVTMRCQPILGHNTVFWYRQTMMQGLELLAYFRNRAPLDDSGMPKDRFSAEMPDATLATLKIQPSEPRDSAVYFCASGSASYGYTFGSGTRLTVV.

This clonotype has a count of ten or more. The CDR3 sequence: CASRGTGGAYTF. CDR3 nucleotides: TGTGCCAGCAGGGGGACAGGGGGCGCCTACACCTTC. This rearrangement joins TRBV27 to TRBJ1-2; 12 bases match TRBD1. This CDR3 contains 12 residues. The germline gives CDR1 MNHEY, CDR2 SMNVEV (reference sequence). The V and J ends lost 6 bases and 10 bases, in that order; junction bases with no gene match: 3.

This clonotype was observed at least ten times. CDR3 coding DNA: TGTGCCAGCAGTTTTGGGGGGGAGCAGTACTTC. Residues: CASSFGGEQYF. The rearrangement links TRBV12-3 or TRBV12-4 to TRBJ2-7, with D perhaps TRBD2 (6 bases). V shed 3 bases and J shed 7 bases, with 7 bases lying between them. The CDR3 extends over 11 amino acids.

J is TRBJ1-2 and V is TRBV6-5, with 8 bases that match TRBD1. This CDR3 is built from 13 residues. After removal of 6 bases from V and 8 bases from J, the junction contained 8 bases not matched to a gene. Germline V lookup: CDR1 MNHEY, CDR2 SVGAGI. CDR3 DNA: TGTGCCAGCAGGGACTCGACAGGGGACGGCTACACCTTC. Translated, it gives CASRDSTGDGYTF.

This clonotype was seen many times. This rearrangement joins TRBV12-3 or TRBV12-4 to TRBJ2-7, with TRBD2 matching 8 bases. Unmatched junction bases numbered 11, after V lost 4 bases and J lost 6 bases. The CDR3 is made up of 15 amino acids. Written as DNA, the CDR3 is TGTGCCAGCAGTTCTCCAGTACGGGAGGGGAGCGAGCAGTACTTC. Translating it yields CASSSPVREGSEQYF.

The rearrangement joins TRBV5-1 to TRBJ1-1, with D maybe TRBD1 (5 bases). Germline CDR1 is SGHRS and CDR2 is YFSETQ. Trimming shortened V by 4 bases and J by 5 bases, and 15 bases separated the two germline ends. CDR3 length equals 14 residues. The CDR3 here is CASSRDAGGTEAFF. CDR3 DNA: TGCGCCAGCAGCCGGGATGCGGGGGGGACTGAAGCTTTCTTT.